The rows below give T cell receptor beta chains drawn from one sample of a study of T-cell reconstitution after alpha-beta-depleted transplantation in children. TCRdb re-analysed the PCR reads in MiXCR, keeping a single row per CDR3 protein. The sample lists around 200,000 distinct CDR3 sequences, roughly 18% seen once, with around 45% in the top ten. Sequences were derived from PBMCs, mostly from graft donor cells, sampled 360 days after TCRalphabeta/CD19-depleted stem cell transplant. The receptor source for this set is a male patient between 2 and 15 years old who had a stem cell transplant for acute lymphoblastic leukemia, so the T cells may come from the graft donor. Each CDR3 is given with its conserved first and last residue. D genes are given only for firm matches. Not every row has a clone size; where given, it reads once, few, many or a size class.

J: TRBJ1-4; V: TRBV4-3; D: NA; size: few; DNA: TGCGCCAGCAGTGGCGGGCCCCTCGAAAAACTGTTTTTT; CDR3: CASSGGPLEKLFF
J: TRBJ2-7; V: TRBV20-1; D: NA; size: few; DNA: TGCAGTGCTAGACGGGACCTAGGCTACGAGCAGTACTTC; CDR3: CSARRDLGYEQYF
J: TRBJ2-3; V: TRBV5-1; D: TRBD2; size: once; DNA: TGCGCCAGCACCATCCTACTAGCGGGAACAACAGATACGCAGTATTTT; CDR3: CASTILLAGTTDTQYF
J: TRBJ2-5; V: TRBV20-1; D: NA; size: NA; DNA: TGCAGTGCTGGCCCCGGGGGAGAGACCCAGTACTTC; CDR3: CSAGPGGETQYF
J: TRBJ2-3; V: TRBV10-3; D: NA; size: many; DNA: TGTGCCATCAGTGATTATCGGGGGGCCACAGATACGCAGTATTTT; CDR3: CAISDYRGATDTQYF
J: TRBJ2-5; V: TRBV5-1; D: NA; size: many; DNA: TGCGCCAGCAGCTCCGCACTCCAAGAGACCCAGTACTTC; CDR3: CASSSALQETQYF
J: TRBJ2-5; V: TRBV28; D: TRBD1; size: NA; DNA: TGTGCCAGCAGTTTGGGACAGGGGCCGTTCGGGTCCCAGTACTTC; CDR3: CASSLGQGPFGSQYF
J: TRBJ2-3; V: TRBV27; D: NA; size: many; DNA: TGTGCCACCCTACAGGGCACAGATACGCAGTATTTT; CDR3: CATLQGTDTQYF
J: TRBJ1-1; V: TRBV5-1; D: NA; size: NA; DNA: TGCGCCAGCAGCGACTGGGCAGGGGAGAACACTGAAGCTTTCTTT; CDR3: CASSDWAGENTEAFF
J: TRBJ2-3; V: TRBV12-3/TRBV12-4; D: NA; size: few; DNA: TGTGCCAGCAGTTTGAGGGGGTCCGAATGGGATACGCAGTATTTT; CDR3: CASSLRGSEWDTQYF
J: TRBJ2-6; V: TRBV12-3/TRBV12-4; D: NA; size: NA; DNA: TGTGCCAGCAAAGGGGGGGGAACCAACGTCCTGACTTTC; CDR3: CASKGGGTNVLTF
J: TRBJ2-1; V: TRBV18; D: NA; size: few; DNA: TGTGCCAGCTCACCAGCCGACAGCTCCTACAATGAGCAGTTCTTC; CDR3: CASSPADSSYNEQFF
J: TRBJ1-4; V: TRBV5-4; D: TRBD1; size: NA; DNA: TGTGCCAGCAGCATAGGACAGGGTCGTACGGGTGGTGAAAAACTGTTTTTT; CDR3: CASSIGQGRTGGEKLFF